Following are 14 T cell receptor beta chains from one sample sequenced in a study of cytomegalovirus exposure and HLA in healthy donors. The PCR made use of 60 Vbeta and 13 Jbeta primers. Only in-frame clones appear in the TCRdb table, and some are missing; sequencing was by immunoSEQ multiplex PCR. The sample has under 200,000 clones; 84% are singletons. Source material: PBMCs. The source of these receptors is a man aged 25-45 years in good health and CMV-seronegative.

The chain links TRBV19 to TRBJ2-1; 11 positions agree with TRBD2. The CDR3 spans 17 residues. The junction had 7 bases not matched to a gene; V was cut back by 1 base and J by 5 bases. Germline values: CDR1 LNHDA, CDR2 SQIVND (reference sequence). The CDR3 nucleotides are TGTGCCAGTAGTATAGTCCCGCGACTAGCGGGAAACAATGAGCAGTTCTTC. Its protein is CASSIVPRLAGNNEQFF.

The J gene is TRBJ1-3, the V gene TRBV6-1; a weak D match, TRBD1 (6 bases). Germline V gives CDR1 MNHNS, CDR2 SASEGT. This CDR3 has 16 amino acids. V lost 2 bases to trimming and J lost 2 bases, with 13 bases between them. The CDR3 DNA follows: TGTGCCAGCAGTGAATGGGGGCCAAGGGCTGGAAACACCATATATTTT. Its protein product is CASSEWGPRAGNTIYF.

The genes are TRBV19 and TRBJ2-7; D gene uncertain. V was shortened by 5 bases and J by 3 bases, with 8 bases between the two germline ends. Germline-derived CDR1 and CDR2 are LNHDA and SQIVND (reference sequence). There are 12 residues in the CDR3. The CDR3 sequence: CASSGADYEQYF. The CDR3 region has the DNA TGTGCCAGTAGTGGAGCTGACTACGAGCAGTACTTC.

This chain uses TRBV6-5 with TRBJ2-1, with D uncertain. The CDR3 loop spans 14 amino acids. Germline CDR1 is MNHEY and CDR2 is SVGAGI. The V gene lost 8 bases and the J gene lost 4 bases, with 15 bases spanning the gap. The DNA of the CDR3 is TGTGCCAGCCAGTGGCGGTACCAATACAATGAGCAGTTCTTC. Residues: CASQWRYQYNEQFF.

This chain connects TRBV6-1 to TRBJ1-2, with D possibly TRBD1 on 5 matching bases. Germline V gives CDR1 MNHNS, CDR2 SASEGT. The germline V and J ends were trimmed by 7 bases and 3 bases, with 9 bases remaining between them. The CDR3 extends over 12 amino acids. CDR3: CASTDTDYGYTF. The CDR3, as DNA: TGTGCCAGCACGGACACGGACTATGGCTACACCTTC.

This chain joins TRBV30 and TRBJ1-2; D is uncertain. Trimming took off 8 bases at V and 4 bases at J, with 8 bases between the two ends. The CDR3 has 10 amino acids. CDR1 is GTSNPN, CDR2 SVGIG, per germline (reference sequence). In nucleotides, the CDR3 is TGTGCCCTGGACTTCTATGGCTACACCTTC. Encoded protein: CALDFYGYTF.

The chain combines TRBV6-1 with TRBJ2-3; 14 bases line up with TRBD2. CDR3 length: 19 residues. The junction had 14 bases not matched to a gene; V was cut back by 4 bases and J by 5 bases. In germline, CDR1 is MNHNS, CDR2 SASEGT. The CDR3 nucleotides read TGTGCCAGCAGTGCCCTGACTAGCGGGGGGGCCGGTATTAGAGATACGCAGTATTTT. Residues: CASSALTSGGAGIRDTQYF.

The chain links TRBV28 to TRBJ2-1; TRBD2 is a possible D gene (5 bases). The germline CDR1 and CDR2 sequences are MDHEN and SYDVKM. The germline V and J ends were trimmed by 7 bases and 8 bases, with 12 bases remaining between them. The length of the CDR3 is 12 residues. The CDR3 nucleotides read TGTGCCAGCACCCTCGAGGGCGATGAGCAGTTCTTC. This gives the protein CASTLEGDEQFF. Full variable domain (outside the CDR3, taken from reference TRBV28 and TRBJ2-1): DVKVTQSSRYLVKRTGEKVFLECVQDMDHENMFWYRQDPGLGLRLIYFSYDVKMKEKGDIPEGYSVSREKKERFSLILESASTNQTSMYLCASTLEGDEQFFGPGTRLTVL.

This rearrangement joins TRBV7-6 to TRBJ1-2; no firm D call. This CDR3 has 14 amino acids. The germline gives CDR1 SGHVS, CDR2 FNYEAQ. V lost 5 bases and J lost 7, with 17 bases in between. CDR3 residues: CASSPHSSGLGYTF. CDR3 nucleotides: TGTGCCAGCAGCCCCCATTCTTCAGGTCTTGGCTACACCTTC. Full variable domain (remainder filled in from reference TRBV7-6 and TRBJ1-2): GAGVSQSPRYKVTKRGQDVALRCDPISGHVSLYWYRQALGQGPEFLTYFNYEAQQDKSGLPNDRFSAERPEGSISTLTIQRTEQRDSAMYRCASSPHSSGLGYTFGSGTRLTVV.

The chain uses TRBV10-3 and TRBJ2-2; 7 nucleotides align to TRBD2. The V and J ends lost 7 bases and 9 bases, in that order; junction bases with no gene match: 14. Per the germline V gene, CDR1 is ENHRY and CDR2 is SYGVKD. The CDR3 is 15 amino acids. The CDR3 DNA reads as TGTGCCATCAATCCGGGACTACCAAAGAGTTGGGAGCTGTTTTTT. The encoded protein is CAINPGLPKSWELFF.

The V call is TRBV6-1, the J call TRBJ2-7; 11 nucleotides agree with TRBD2. Germline CDR1 is MNHNS and CDR2 is SASEGT. The CDR3 has 13 residues. V gave up 8 bases and J gave up 2 bases; unmatched junction bases: 2. The DNA of the CDR3 is TGTGCCAGCTCTAGCGGGGGGCCCTACGAGCAGTACTTC. Translated, it gives CASSSGGPYEQYF.

This chain connects TRBV6-1 to TRBJ2-6; D unresolved. The CDR3 extends over 13 amino acids. V lost 6 bases and J lost 1, with 4 bases in between. Germline CDR1 and CDR2: MNHNS and SASEGT. The CDR3 region is CASSGSGANVLTF. The CDR3 bases are TGTGCCAGCAGCGGGTCTGGGGCCAACGTCCTGACTTTC.

The chain has TRBV5-1 and TRBJ2-1; TRBD2 agrees at 10 bases. The CDR3 consists of 16 residues. The germline gives CDR1 SGHRS, CDR2 YFSETQ. With V trimmed by 0 bases and J by 6 bases, 6 bases remained unmatched. Here the CDR3 reads CASSLALAGAPNEQFF. Written as DNA, the CDR3 is TGCGCCAGCAGCTTGGCGCTAGCGGGAGCCCCCAATGAGCAGTTCTTC.

The rearrangement links TRBV7-9 to TRBJ2-2; D gene unclear. Trimming left V 5 bases short and J 5 bases short, with 9 bases between. Per germline, CDR1 SEHNR and CDR2 FQNEAQ (reference sequence). CDR3 length: 13 residues. The CDR3 is CASSIPRTGELFF. The CDR3 DNA reads as TGTGCCAGCAGCATTCCTAGAACCGGGGAGCTGTTTTTT.